This is a list of T cell receptor beta chains from one sample in a study of cytomegalovirus exposure and HLA in healthy donors. Sequencing was performed with immunoSEQ multiplex PCR; in TCRdb, only in-frame clones are kept and a portion is missing. The sample includes about 160,000 clones, roughly 80% of them seen just once. The sequenced material came from PBMCs. These receptors came from a human donor in good health. Both conserved end residues are part of each CDR3.

TRBJ1-4	TRBV4-3	CASSQMTGPNEKLFF
TRBJ2-7	TRBV4-2	CASSQDSRPGYEQYF
TRBJ1-1	TRBV4-3	CASSQTGGSAFF
TRBJ1-4	TRBV21-1	CASSKAHPQVEKLFF
TRBJ1-2	TRBV19	CASSVDRGLYGYTF
TRBJ2-7	TRBV27	CASSSRGQANLREQYF
TRBJ1-1	TRBV5-1	CASSLEQGAVEAFF
TRBJ2-7	TRBV4-3	CASSPYGDRDNHEQYF
TRBJ1-3	TRBV7-2	CASSLNSGVSGNTIYF
TRBJ2-1	TRBV9	CASSVGGDNEQFF
TRBJ1-1	TRBV7-8	CASSPSDRNTEAFF
TRBJ1-4	TRBV5-1	CASSTNARQGFTNEKLFF
TRBJ1-2	TRBV6-5	CASSGRDRGRCGYTF
TRBJ2-1	TRBV2	CARGGDQYNEQFF
TRBJ1-2	TRBV6-5	CASSYMGQIYGYTF
TRBJ2-3	TRBV20-1	CSARGGDTQYF